A single sample gave rise to the 27 T cell receptor beta chains below, sequenced in a study of neurological immune-mediated disorders. Documented time point: longitudinal time-point 2. Each CDR3 protein is one row after TCRdb ran MiXCR on the 5' RACE reads. The table lists approximately 31,000 distinct CDR3 sequences, about an eighth of them singletons. Sequenced: PBMCs. The receptors derive from a woman in her thirties or forties in good health.

The rearrangement links TRBV27 to TRBJ2-2; D remains ambiguous. Looked up from germline, CDR1 is MNHEY and CDR2 is SMNVEV (reference sequence). Trimming cost V 1 base and J 3 bases, with 6 bases left between them. The CDR3 runs 14 residues. The CDR3 region is CASSLFRDTGELFF. The CDR3 nucleotides read TGTGCCAGCAGTTTATTTAGAGACACCGGGGAGCTGTTTTTT.

This clonotype was found many times. The chain uses TRBV7-2 and TRBJ2-7; 15 nucleotides align to TRBD2. The germline gives CDR1 SGHTA, CDR2 FQGNSA. J gave up 4 bases and V 2 bases, and 9 bases lay outside the gene matches. The CDR3 is 18 residues long. The CDR3 spells CASSLISGTSGRIYEQYF. CDR3 in DNA: TGTGCCAGCAGCTTAATAAGTGGGACTAGCGGGAGGATATACGAGCAGTACTTC.

There are many counts of this clonotype. J is TRBJ1-2 and V is TRBV6-2 or TRBV6-3, with D perhaps TRBD1 (5 bases). There are 14 residues in the CDR3. V dropped 6 bases and J dropped 6 bases, with 17 bases sitting between them. The germline V gene has CDR1 MNHEY and CDR2 SVGEGT. CDR3 DNA sequence: TGTGCCAGCAGCCCGACAGCCGAGTCGCATGGCTACACCTTC. The encoded protein is CASSPTAESHGYTF.

This clonotype has ten or more counts. The rearrangement uses TRBV29-1 and TRBJ1-5; the match to TRBD1 covers 12 bases. Germline V lookup: CDR1 SQVTM, CDR2 ANQGSEA. There are 15 residues in the CDR3. V was clipped by 6 bases and J by 6 bases; unmatched bases: 9. CDR3 in DNA: TGCAGCGTGGAACTCGGGACAGGGGGCGGTCAGCCCCAGCATTTT. Encoded protein: CSVELGTGGGQPQHF.

This clonotype occurred a few times. The V gene is TRBV20-1, the J gene TRBJ2-3, with 8 bases lining up with TRBD2. J gave up 3 bases and V 0 bases, and 5 bases lay outside the gene matches. CDR1 is DFQATT and CDR2 is SNEGSKA in the germline V gene (reference sequence). The CDR3 covers 15 residues. The CDR3 DNA sequence: TGCAGTGCTAGAGATCCGCAGCGGGGGACAGATACGCAGTATTTT. Amino acid sequence: CSARDPQRGTDTQYF.

Many counts were recorded for this clonotype. The CDR3 region has the DNA TGCGCCAGCAGCTTCGAACAGGGGGCTTTCGAGCAGTACTTC. Protein product: CASSFEQGAFEQYF. The chain couples TRBV5-1 to TRBJ2-7, with 9 bases identical to TRBD1. This CDR3 has 14 amino acids. From germline, CDR1 is SGHRS and CDR2 YFSETQ. V lost 2 bases and J lost 6; bases outside the gene matches: 6.

This clonotype was detected ten times or more. The chain combines TRBV5-5 with TRBJ1-5, with D possibly matching TRBD1 (5 bases). Germline V CDR1 and CDR2: SGHKS, YYEKEE (reference sequence). Trimming took off 0 bases at V and 7 bases at J, with 11 bases between the two ends. CDR3 length: 14 residues. Written as DNA, the CDR3 is TGTGCCAGCAGCTTGGATCGGGGGAAGCAGCCCCAGCATTTT. Translating gives CASSLDRGKQPQHF.

CDR3 residues: CASSSVEAFF. The CDR3 DNA follows: TGTGCCAGCAGCTCGGTAGAAGCTTTCTTT. V gene TRBV2 combines with J gene TRBJ1-1; D unclear. The V gene lost 6 bases and the J gene lost 8 bases, with 7 bases spanning the gap. CDR3 length: 10 amino acids. CDR1 and CDR2 (germline): SNHLY, FYNNEI.

At least ten counts were recorded for this clonotype. The chain has TRBV6-5 and TRBJ1-1; D is possibly TRBD1 (6 bases). The CDR3 totals 13 residues. Trimming took 4 bases from V and 8 from J, leaving 14 bases between them. Germline CDR1 reads MNHEY; CDR2 reads SVGAGI. CDR3 coding DNA: TGTGCCAGCAGTTCACAGGGACGGGGGGAAGCTTTCTTT. Protein product: CASSSQGRGEAFF.

In this sample, this clonotype turned up many times. The CDR3 loop is CSARVPGVHEQFF. For the CDR3, the DNA is TGCAGTGCTAGAGTTCCGGGGGTCCATGAGCAGTTCTTC. The chain uses TRBV20-1 and TRBJ2-1, with D perhaps matching TRBD2 (6 bases). Trimming took 1 base from V and 8 from J, leaving 12 bases between them. The CDR3 totals 13 residues. The germline gives CDR1 DFQATT, CDR2 SNEGSKA (reference sequence).

This clonotype was seen at least ten times. The chain couples TRBV7-2 to TRBJ2-2, with 11 bases lining up with TRBD2. There are 16 residues in the CDR3. Germline loops: CDR1 SGHTA, CDR2 FQGNSA. V gave up 5 bases and J gave up 4 bases; unmatched junction bases: 6. The CDR3 sequence is CASSARLAGPTGELFF. The CDR3 DNA reads TGTGCCAGCAGCGCACGACTAGCGGGGCCCACCGGGGAGCTGTTTTTT. Drawing the rest from reference TRBV7-2 and TRBJ2-2, the complete variable domain is GAGVSQSPSNKVTEKGKDVELRCDPISGHTALYWYRQSLGQGLEFLIYFQGNSAPDKSGLPSDRFSAERTGGSVSTLTIQRTQQEDSAVYLCASSARLAGPTGELFFGEGSRLTVL.

This clonotype was observed at least ten times. This CDR3 is CASSKGTGPAYGYTF. Here the CDR3 DNA reads TGTGCCAGCAGTAAGGGGACAGGGCCGGCTTATGGCTACACCTTC. The gene calls are TRBV6-5 and TRBJ1-2, with 9 nucleotides matching TRBD1. The germline V gene encodes CDR1 MNHEY and CDR2 SVGAGI. The trim removed 5 bases at V and 5 bases at J, leaving 9 bases unmatched. This CDR3 is built from 15 residues.

This clonotype was detected ten times or more. CDR3 sequence (DNA): TGTGCCAGCAGCTCCCGAACCGGGGGATGGGATGAGCAGTTCTTC. It encodes CASSSRTGGWDEQFF. The chain couples TRBV7-2 to TRBJ2-1; perhaps TRBD2 as D (6 bases). Per the germline V gene, CDR1 is SGHTA and CDR2 is FQGNSA. The germline V and J ends were trimmed by 4 bases and 8 bases, with 18 bases remaining between them. The CDR3 length is 15 residues. Full variable domain (outside the CDR3, taken from reference TRBV7-2 and TRBJ2-1): GAGVSQSPSNKVTEKGKDVELRCDPISGHTALYWYRQSLGQGLEFLIYFQGNSAPDKSGLPSDRFSAERTGGSVSTLTIQRTQQEDSAVYLCASSSRTGGWDEQFFGPGTRLTVL.

This clonotype occurred many times. The J gene is TRBJ1-1, the V gene TRBV4-3; possibly TRBD1 for D (6 bases). Germline CDR1 LGHNA, CDR2 YSLEER. Between the trimmed V and J ends, which lost 4 bases and 6 bases, there was a span of 15 bases. The CDR3 sequence is 14 residues long. The CDR3 DNA reads TGCGCCAGCAGCCCTACAGGGAATGAGGCTGAAGCTTTCTTT. It encodes CASSPTGNEAEAFF.

This clonotype was seen at least ten times. V and J are TRBV5-1 and TRBJ2-5; TRBD2 matches 15 bases. Germline V gene sequence: CDR1 SGHRS, CDR2 YFSETQ. The CDR3 is 16 residues long. J was trimmed by 4 bases and V by 4 bases; bases with no gene match: 5. The CDR3 here is CASSAGLAGGRETQYF. In DNA, the CDR3 is TGCGCCAGCAGCGCGGGACTAGCGGGAGGTAGAGAGACCCAGTACTTC.

This clonotype was seen just once. This sequence joins TRBV29-1 and TRBJ2-1; the match to TRBD1 covers 12 bases. Germline V gene data show CDR1 as SQVTM and CDR2 as ANQGSEA. The CDR3 loop spans 16 amino acids. The J segment lost 4 bases and the V segment lost 5 bases, leaving 9 bases of the junction unmatched. The DNA of the CDR3 is TGCAGCGTTACCGGGACAGGGGGCATCAGGTACAATGAGCAGTTCTTC. As protein: CSVTGTGGIRYNEQFF.

The V gene is TRBV12-5, the J gene TRBJ1-1; possibly TRBD1 for D (6 bases). V was cut by 6 bases and J by 4 bases, with 12 bases left in between. This CDR3 is built from 13 residues. Germline CDR1 reads LGHNT; CDR2 reads FRNRAP. CDR3 region: CASGLKGVTEAFF. The CDR3 DNA reads TGTGCTAGTGGCCTGAAGGGGGTCACTGAAGCTTTCTTT.

The chain is built from TRBV6-2 or TRBV6-3 and TRBJ2-2; no clear D gene. Germline V gene data show CDR1 as MNHEY and CDR2 as SVGEGT. The CDR3 contains 13 residues. V lost 5 bases, J lost 2 bases, and 6 bases lay in between. Here the CDR3 reads CASSPVNTGELFF. The CDR3 coding sequence is TGTGCCAGCAGTCCGGTTAACACCGGGGAGCTGTTTTTT.

The rearrangement joins TRBV9 to TRBJ2-5; D possibly corresponds to TRBD2 (6 bases). Germline-derived CDR1 and CDR2 are SGDLS and YYNGEE. The CDR3 spans 15 residues. V was cut by 4 bases and J by 3 bases, with 16 bases left in between. The DNA of the CDR3 is TGTGCCAGCAGCCCTCATGACGGGAGAAAAGAGACCCAGTACTTC. Protein product: CASSPHDGRKETQYF.

This clonotype was picked up one time. V and J are TRBV29-1 and TRBJ1-2; possibly TRBD1 for D (6 bases). The CDR3 has 14 residues. CDR1 is SQVTM and CDR2 is ANQGSEA in the germline V gene. V was trimmed by 6 bases and J by 9 bases, leaving 23 bases between them. The CDR3 region is CSVCRTESIGSYTF. CDR3 nucleotide sequence: TGCAGCGTGTGCCGGACAGAGTCGATCGGGAGCTACACCTTC.

This clonotype was recorded at least ten times. V usage is TRBV7-2 and J usage is TRBJ2-2; D is ambiguous. The germline gives CDR1 SGHTA, CDR2 FQGNSA. This CDR3 region has 15 residues. Trimming left V 0 bases short and J 2 bases short, with 7 bases between. This chain's CDR3 is CASSLASQNTGELFF. The CDR3 region has the DNA TGTGCCAGCAGCTTAGCCTCCCAAAACACCGGGGAGCTGTTTTTT.

This clonotype was seen a few times. This chain links TRBV4-3 with TRBJ2-5; D is possibly TRBD2 (6 bases). This CDR3 has 14 residues. The germline gives CDR1 LGHNA, CDR2 YSLEER. Trimming pared 0 bases from V and 5 bases from J, leaving 10 bases between. The CDR3 here is CASSQDAGGETQYF. The CDR3 DNA reads TGCGCCAGCAGCCAAGATGCAGGAGGGGAGACCCAGTACTTC.

V gene TRBV7-8 combines with J gene TRBJ1-1; no reliable D call. Trimming cost V 3 bases and J 4 bases, with 6 bases left between them. CDR1 SGHVS and CDR2 FQNEAQ come from the germline V gene. The CDR3 extends over 12 amino acids. In nucleotides, the CDR3 is TGTGCCAGCAGCTTGTCGAGCACTGAAGCTTTCTTT. Residues: CASSLSSTEAFF.

This clonotype appeared many times. This rearrangement joins TRBV5-1 to TRBJ1-1; D remains unclear. This CDR3 has 15 amino acids. V lost 2 bases to trimming and J lost 0 bases, with 11 bases between them. Germline loops: CDR1 SGHRS, CDR2 YFSETQ. The DNA for the CDR3 is TGCGCCAGCAGCTTACGGGAGGTCATGAACACTGAAGCTTTCTTT. It codes for CASSLREVMNTEAFF. The full variable domain, rest sourced from reference TRBV5-1 and TRBJ1-1, is KAGVTQTPRYLIKTRGQQVTLSCSPISGHRSVSWYQQTPGQGLQFLFEYFSETQRNKGNFPGRFSGRQFSNSRSEMNVSTLELGDSALYLCASSLREVMNTEAFFGQGTRLTVV.

There are a few counts of this clonotype. The rearrangement uses TRBV20-1 and TRBJ1-5, with TRBD1 matching over 7 bases. CDR3 length equals 14 residues. The germline CDR1 and CDR2 sequences are DFQATT and SNEGSKA (reference sequence). The J segment lost 1 base and the V segment lost 5 bases, leaving 5 bases of the junction unmatched. CDR3 nucleotides: TGCAGTGCTCCGGACAGGAGGAGCAATCAGCCCCAGCATTTT. This gives the protein CSAPDRRSNQPQHF.

The chain joins TRBV7-2 to TRBJ1-1, with 8 nucleotides matching TRBD1. Germline CDR1 is SGHTA and CDR2 is FQGNSA. The V and J ends lost 4 bases and 4 bases, in that order; junction bases with no gene match: 8. This CDR3 has 15 amino acids. The CDR3, as DNA: TGTGCCAGCAGCTACAGGGACAGGCGGACCACTGAAGCTTTCTTT. Protein product: CASSYRDRRTTEAFF.

This clonotype was counted at least ten times. The chain recombines TRBV12-3 or TRBV12-4 with TRBJ2-5, with D perhaps TRBD1 (6 bases). The length of the CDR3 is 14 residues. V was trimmed by 4 bases and J by 2 bases, leaving 11 bases between them. CDR3 region: CASSSGTPQETQYF. CDR3 coding DNA: TGTGCCAGCAGTTCCGGGACACCACAAGAGACCCAGTACTTC.